These 18 T cell receptor beta chains share one sample of origin, sequenced in a study of blood T cells in healthy people across ages. The second PCR ran roughly 6 to 11 cycles with a sample-barcoded 5' primer and J-beta primers. TCRdb re-derived calls from the 5' RACE reads in MiXCR, one entry per CDR3 protein. The sample carries approximately 850,000 distinct CDR3 sequences, more than 45% recorded once. The sequenced sample was blood. The receptor set was obtained from a man aged 25 to 40 in good health.

The V call is TRBV9, the J call TRBJ1-2, with a possible D match to TRBD1 (5 bases). CDR3 length equals 14 residues. Germline V gene data show CDR1 as SGDLS and CDR2 as YYNGEE. The V and J ends lost 0 bases and 5 bases respectively, with 11 bases between them. The CDR3 DNA is TGTGCCAGCAGCGTAGGGAGCAGGGTTTATGGCTACACCTTC. This encodes CASSVGSRVYGYTF.

V usage is TRBV21-1 and J usage is TRBJ1-1; TRBD1, the table's D call, lacks a check against the DNA. TRBV21-1 is reported as a pseudogene. This CDR3 region has 17 residues. In nucleotides, the CDR3 is TGTGCCAGCAGCACGAAGAGCCAGGGGAGAACGAACACTGAAGCTTTCTTT. It is translated as CASSTKSQGRTNTEAFF.

This chain connects TRBV6-1 to TRBJ2-1; 10 bases match TRBD2. CDR1 and CDR2 (germline): MNHNS, SASEGT. This CDR3 region has 14 residues. The V and J ends lost 3 bases and 12 bases, in that order; junction bases with no gene match: 8. CDR3 loop: CASSDLGLAVVQFF. The CDR3, as DNA: TGTGCCAGCAGTGATCTCGGACTAGCGGTGGTGCAGTTCTTC.

This clonotype has a single count. The chain uses TRBV20-1 and TRBJ2-3; the D gene is possibly TRBD2 (5 bases). CDR1 is DFQATT and CDR2 is SNEGSKA in the germline V gene (reference sequence). Trimming stripped 5 bases from V and 10 bases from J, with 13 bases between. The CDR3 covers 11 residues. The CDR3 reads CSAVERYAQYF. The DNA for the CDR3 is TGCAGTGCTGTGGAGCGGTATGCGCAGTATTTT.

This clonotype showed up just a few times. The chain combines TRBV5-1 with TRBJ2-5; 10 nucleotides match TRBD2. Germline-derived CDR1 and CDR2 are SGHRS and YFSETQ. The trim removed 5 bases at V and 4 bases at J, leaving 5 bases unmatched. This CDR3 comprises 14 residues. The CDR3, as DNA: TGCGCCAGCAGTGGTCTAGCGGGAGCAGAGACCCAGTACTTC. This encodes CASSGLAGAETQYF.

The CDR3 DNA is TGTGCCAGCAGTTTTAACAGGGCAGATACGCAGTATTTT. This codes for CASSFNRADTQYF. V is TRBV4-2 and J is TRBJ2-3, with a weak D call TRBD1 (6 bases). This CDR3 is built from 13 residues. Per the germline V gene, CDR1 is LGHNA and CDR2 is YNFKEQ. Between the trimmed V and J ends, which lost 6 bases and 4 bases, there was a span of 11 bases.

V and J are TRBV2 and TRBJ2-1; a weak D match, TRBD2 (5 bases). This CDR3 has 16 amino acids. V was trimmed by 5 bases and J by 8 bases, leaving 22 bases between them. CDR1 is SNHLY, CDR2 FYNNEI, per germline. CDR3 sequence reads: CASSLRAIQVSDEQFF. The CDR3 DNA reads as TGTGCCAGCAGTTTGAGGGCAATTCAGGTATCCGATGAGCAGTTCTTC.

This clonotype was picked up a small number of times. The chain employs TRBV10-3 and TRBJ2-1; D unclear. Trimming left V 8 bases short and J 7 bases short, with 9 bases between. Germline V gene data show CDR1 as ENHRY and CDR2 as SYGVKD. This CDR3 has 11 amino acids. CDR3 nucleotides: TGTGCCATCCTACAAGGGAATGAGCAGTTCTTC. Encoded protein: CAILQGNEQFF.

V usage is TRBV4-3 and J usage is TRBJ2-5; D is unclear. The J call could be wrong; TRBJ2-7 is a better fit for the DNA end. Germline lookup yields CDR1 LGHNA and CDR2 YSLEER. The CDR3 runs to 13 residues. CDR3 nucleotide sequence: TGCGCCAGCAGCCAAGACCTTACAGACGAGCAGTACTTC. This translates into CASSQDLTDEQYF.

Only one count was recorded for this clonotype. The chain combines TRBV27 with TRBJ2-5; D possibly corresponds to TRBD2 (6 bases). The germline gives CDR1 MNHEY, CDR2 SMNVEV (reference sequence). CDR3 length: 14 amino acids. Trimming shortened V by 2 bases and J by 5 bases, and 12 bases separated the two germline ends. The DNA for the CDR3 is TGTGCCAGCAGTTTACGGGGGACGGTGGAGACCCAGTACTTC. It codes for CASSLRGTVETQYF.

This clonotype came up once. This chain uses TRBV3-1 with TRBJ1-2; D unclear. Between the trimmed V and J ends, which lost 0 bases and 4 bases, there was a span of 6 bases. The germline CDR1 and CDR2 sequences are LGHDT and YNNKEL (reference sequence). This CDR3 region has 13 residues. The CDR3 DNA follows: TGTGCCAGCAGCCAAGATATCCGCTATGGCTACACCTTC. Translation gives CASSQDIRYGYTF.

The table lists this clonotype with many counts. The CDR3 nucleotides read TGTGCCAGCAGCAAGAAGAGGGGACAGAACCGGGGATACGAGCAGTACTTC. This codes for CASSKKRGQNRGYEQYF. The rearrangement uses TRBV21-1 and TRBJ2-7; the table's D call of TRBD1 was not tested on the DNA. TRBV21-1 is a pseudogene locus. The CDR3 extends over 17 amino acids.

This clonotype was counted a few times. The chain has TRBV18 and TRBJ2-5; D unclear. The V and J ends lost 3 bases and 2 bases respectively, with 7 bases between them. The CDR3 is 13 amino acids. Germline V gene data show CDR1 as KGHSH and CDR2 as LQKENI. The CDR3 sequence: CASSPDGQETQYF. CDR3 DNA: TGTGCCAGCTCACCGGACGGACAAGAGACCCAGTACTTC.

In the case of this clonotype: The DNA is omitted, as the CDR3 cannot be located on it reliably, and the CDR3 follows TCRdb's listing. The J gene is TRBJ1-2, the V gene TRBV9; the DNA was not used to check the table's D call, TRBD1. Per germline, CDR1 SGDLS and CDR2 YYNGEE. The CDR3 adds up to 14 amino acids, both ends counted. CDR3 sequence reads: CASSVGKGSYGHTF.

The genes are TRBV29-1 and TRBJ2-1; 7 nucleotides match TRBD2. Germline CDR1 SQVTM, CDR2 ANQGSEA. This CDR3 contains 14 residues. With V trimmed by 4 bases and J by 9 bases, 12 bases remained unmatched. CDR3 residues: CSVGDPHWGGEQFF. The CDR3 bases are TGCAGCGTTGGTGACCCTCATTGGGGGGGTGAGCAGTTCTTC.

About this clonotype itself: A read error may produce the germline difference seen at one junction end. V and J are TRBV4-3 and TRBJ2-5; D uncertain. The germline CDR1 and CDR2 sequences are LGHNA and YSLEER. CDR3 length: 13 residues. The CDR3: CANSQARQSEQYF. CDR3 coding DNA: TGCGCCAACAGCCAAGCTCGGCAGTCAGAGCAGTACTTC.

This clonotype was found a few times. The chain combines TRBV29-1 with TRBJ2-7, with D perhaps TRBD2 (6 bases). Germline lookup yields CDR1 SQVTM and CDR2 ANQGSEA. This CDR3 has 11 residues. V shed 7 bases and J shed 6 bases, with 13 bases lying between them. The DNA of the CDR3 is TGCAGCGGGACCCGGGGGAGCGAGCAGTACTTC. Translated: CSGTRGSEQYF.

J is TRBJ2-1 and V is TRBV9; D is possibly TRBD2 (5 bases). The CDR3 totals 11 residues. Trimming removed 0 bases at V and 11 bases at J, with 6 bases between. Germline CDR1 is SGDLS and CDR2 is YYNGEE. CDR3 amino acids: CASSVAGKQFF. The CDR3 DNA reads as TGTGCCAGCAGCGTAGCCGGGAAGCAGTTCTTC.